This T cell receptor beta chain was recovered during a study of cytomegalovirus exposure and HLA in healthy donors. Study in general: A preliminary data release comprised roughly 80 million unique TCRs obtained from HLA-typed donors. Study-level results: An Asian-associated ancestry cluster reportedly showed fewer N-insertions than the approximately 650-donor mean in a later analysis. The dataset shows that most TCR sequences were rare, while some public TCRs occurred in many donors.

Donors sampled were nominally healthy, though unrecorded immune exposures were likely. This CDR3 contains 18 residues. Trimming pared 1 base from V and 4 bases from J, leaving 22 bases between. This clone came up a few times. Its antigen is undetermined. The study ran its PCR with 60 Vbeta and 13 Jbeta primers. Assay: immunoSEQ multiplex PCR; the TCRdb copy retains only in-frame clones and omits some. This table holds over 120,000 clones, around 10% found once. This TCR derives from a man between 45 and 60 years old in good health and CMV-seronegative. Sequencing was carried out using PBMCs. The chain recombines TRBV5-3 with TRBJ2-3; tentatively, D is TRBD1 (5 bases). TRBV5-3 is designated an ORF whose function remains uncertain. The CDR3 protein is CARSLKPHKGIEADTQYF. The CDR3 DNA follows: TGTGCCAGAAGCTTGAAACCGCACAAGGGGATAGAGGCAGATACGCAGTATTTT.